Here is one TCR beta chain with its context. This sample stems from a study of blood T cells in healthy people across ages. A sample-barcoded 5' primer and a J-beta primer mix were used in a second PCR of about 6 to 12 cycles. Each CDR3 protein gets one entry after TCRdb re-called the 5' RACE reads with MiXCR. The profile covers about 1 million distinct CDR3 sequences, with over 35% appearing a single time and 15% to 20% taken by the ten largest. The germline V gene has CDR1 DFQATT and CDR2 SNEGSKA (reference sequence). This CDR3 contains 15 residues. The junction had 3 bases not matched to a gene; V was cut back by 6 bases and J by 0 bases.

This rearrangement joins TRBV20-1 to TRBJ2-6; 9 bases fit TRBD1. The clonotype originates from a woman aged 60-70 years in good health. Sample: blood. CDR3 nucleotides: TGCAGTGCCCCGACAGGGGGCTCTGGGGCCAACGTCCTGACTTTC. Its translation: CSAPTGGSGANVLTF.